This passage covers 2 T cell receptor beta chains from one sample sequenced in a study of cytomegalovirus exposure and HLA in healthy donors. Assay used: immunoSEQ multiplex PCR; TCRdb lists only in-frame clones, some missing. The sample consists of roughly 150,000 clones, 96% of them appearing once. Sequenced material: PBMCs. These receptor sequences come from a woman aged 18-30 years in good health and CMV-seronegative.

The gene calls are TRBV9 and TRBJ2-1, with 11 nucleotides matching TRBD1. V lost 2 bases and J lost 5; bases outside the gene matches: 3. The CDR3 is 15 residues long. Germline CDR1 is SGDLS and CDR2 is YYNGEE. The CDR3 sequence is CASSVRDRGDNEQFF. CDR3 DNA: TGTGCCAGCAGCGTTCGGGACAGGGGGGACAATGAGCAGTTCTTC.

The chain combines TRBV19 with TRBJ2-7, with 7 positions matching TRBD2. The CDR3 is 15 residues long. V trimming: 0 bases; J trimming: 5 bases; junction bases outside the gene matches: 7. Per the germline V gene, CDR1 is LNHDA and CDR2 is SQIVND (reference sequence). In nucleotides, the CDR3 is TGTGCCAGTAGTATAGAGGGTAGCGGGCACAACGAGCAGTACTTC. Protein sequence: CASSIEGSGHNEQYF. The entire variable domain, with the rest obtained from reference TRBV19 and TRBJ2-7, is as follows: DGGITQSPKYLFRKEGQNVTLSCEQNLNHDAMYWYRQDPGQGLRLIYYSQIVNDFQKGDIAEGYSVSREKKESFPLTVTSAQKNPTAFYLCASSIEGSGHNEQYFGPGTRLTVT.